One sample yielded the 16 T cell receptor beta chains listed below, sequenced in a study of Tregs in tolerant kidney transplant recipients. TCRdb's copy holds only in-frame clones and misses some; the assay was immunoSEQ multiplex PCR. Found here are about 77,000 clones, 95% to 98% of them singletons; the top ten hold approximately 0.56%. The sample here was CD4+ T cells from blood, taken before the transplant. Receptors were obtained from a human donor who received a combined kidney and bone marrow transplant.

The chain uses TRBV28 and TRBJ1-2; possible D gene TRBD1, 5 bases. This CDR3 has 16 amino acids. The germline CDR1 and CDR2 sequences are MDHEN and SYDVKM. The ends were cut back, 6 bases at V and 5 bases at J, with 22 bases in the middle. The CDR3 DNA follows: TGTGCCAGCAGCCCCGGGGGGGGGATCGCTTCGTATGGCTACACCTTC. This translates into CASSPGGGIASYGYTF.

The CDR3 loop is CASSELRTGNTIYF. The DNA of the CDR3 is TGTGCCAGCAGTGAACTACGTACTGGAAACACCATATATTTT. J is TRBJ1-3 and V is TRBV2; no reliable D call. The V gene's germline CDR1 is SNHLY and CDR2 FYNNEI. The CDR3 has 14 residues. Trimming stripped 2 bases from V and 2 bases from J, with 7 bases between.

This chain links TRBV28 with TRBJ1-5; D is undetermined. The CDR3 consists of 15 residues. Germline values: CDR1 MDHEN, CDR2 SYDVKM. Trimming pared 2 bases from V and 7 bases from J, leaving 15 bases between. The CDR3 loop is CASSLVSGSGQPQHF. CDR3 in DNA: TGTGCCAGCAGTTTAGTCTCGGGGTCGGGGCAGCCCCAGCATTTT.

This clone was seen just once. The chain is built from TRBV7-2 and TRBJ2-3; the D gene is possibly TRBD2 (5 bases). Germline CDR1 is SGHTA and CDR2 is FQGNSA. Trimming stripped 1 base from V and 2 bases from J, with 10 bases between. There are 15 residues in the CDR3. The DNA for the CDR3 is TGTGCCAGCAGCTTAGTGACTACTTACACAGATACGCAGTATTTT. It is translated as CASSLVTTYTDTQYF.

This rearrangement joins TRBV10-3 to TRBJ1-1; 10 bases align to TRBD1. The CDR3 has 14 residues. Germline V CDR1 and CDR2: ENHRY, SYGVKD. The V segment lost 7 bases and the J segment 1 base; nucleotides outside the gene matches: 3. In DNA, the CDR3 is TGTGCCATCAAGGGGGACAGGGGGAACACTGAAGCTTTCTTT. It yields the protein CAIKGDRGNTEAFF.

The CDR3 sequence: CASSPRGQPSGANVLTF. In DNA form, the CDR3 reads TGTGCCAGCAGCCCCCGTGGGCAACCTTCTGGGGCCAACGTCCTGACTTTC. The chain carries TRBV7-9 and TRBJ2-6; D unclear. Germline assignment: CDR1 SEHNR and CDR2 FQNEAQ (reference sequence). The CDR3 runs 17 residues. The germline V and J ends were trimmed by 5 bases and 1 base, with 15 bases remaining between them.

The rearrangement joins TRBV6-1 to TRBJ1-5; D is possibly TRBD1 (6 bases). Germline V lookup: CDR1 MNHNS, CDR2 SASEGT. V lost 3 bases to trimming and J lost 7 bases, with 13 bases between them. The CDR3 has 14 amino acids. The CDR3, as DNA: TGTGCCAGCAGTGAGCCCACAGGGTACCAGCCCCAGCATTTT. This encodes CASSEPTGYQPQHF.

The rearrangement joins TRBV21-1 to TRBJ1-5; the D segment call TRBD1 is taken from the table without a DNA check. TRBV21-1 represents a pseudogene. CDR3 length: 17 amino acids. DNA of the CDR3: TGTGCCAGCAACCCAGGGGATTGGGATTATAGCAATCAGCCCCAGCATTTT. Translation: CASNPGDWDYSNQPQHF.

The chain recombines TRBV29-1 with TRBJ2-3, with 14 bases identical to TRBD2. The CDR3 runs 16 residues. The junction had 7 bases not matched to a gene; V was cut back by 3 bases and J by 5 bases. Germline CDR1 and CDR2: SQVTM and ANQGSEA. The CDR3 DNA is TGCAGCGTTGAGGGGGGACTAGCGGGAGCTTTAGATACGCAGTATTTT. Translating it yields CSVEGGLAGALDTQYF.

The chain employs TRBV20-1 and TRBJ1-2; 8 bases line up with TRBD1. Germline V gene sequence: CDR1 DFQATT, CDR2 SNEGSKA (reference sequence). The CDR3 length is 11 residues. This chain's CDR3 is CYGQGHYGYTF. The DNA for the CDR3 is TGCTACGGACAGGGACACTATGGCTACACCTTC.

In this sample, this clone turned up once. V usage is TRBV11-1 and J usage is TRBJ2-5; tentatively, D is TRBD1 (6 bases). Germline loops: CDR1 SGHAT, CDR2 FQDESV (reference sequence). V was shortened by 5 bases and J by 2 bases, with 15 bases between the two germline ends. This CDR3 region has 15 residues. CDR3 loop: CASSPQGILQETQYF. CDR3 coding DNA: TGTGCCAGCAGCCCCCAGGGGATCTTGCAAGAGACCCAGTACTTC.

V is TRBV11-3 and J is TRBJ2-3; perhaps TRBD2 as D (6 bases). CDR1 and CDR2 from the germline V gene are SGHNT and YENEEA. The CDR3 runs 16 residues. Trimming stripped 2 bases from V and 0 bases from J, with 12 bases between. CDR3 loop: CASSLSASASTDTQYF. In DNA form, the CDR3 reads TGTGCCAGCAGCTTAAGCGCTAGCGCTAGCACAGATACGCAGTATTTT.

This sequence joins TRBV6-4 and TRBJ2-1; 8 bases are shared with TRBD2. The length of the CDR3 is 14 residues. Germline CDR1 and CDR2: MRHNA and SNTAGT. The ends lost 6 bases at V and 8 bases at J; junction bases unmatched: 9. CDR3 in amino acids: CASSWGTSTDEQFF. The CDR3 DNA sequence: TGTGCCAGCAGCTGGGGGACTAGTACGGATGAGCAGTTCTTC.

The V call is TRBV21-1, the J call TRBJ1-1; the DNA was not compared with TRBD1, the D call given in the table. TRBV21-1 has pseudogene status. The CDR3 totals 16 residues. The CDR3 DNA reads TGTGCCAGCAGCATCGCGCGGCGGACAGGGGGCACTGAAGCTTTCTTT. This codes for CASSIARRTGGTEAFF.

The CDR3 loop is CASSQIRQGVRKTEAFF. The CDR3 DNA reads as TGTGCCAGCAGCCAAATCCGACAGGGGGTAAGGAAAACTGAAGCTTTCTTT. The V gene is TRBV4-2, the J gene TRBJ1-1; TRBD1 aligns across 9 bases. The germline gives CDR1 LGHNA, CDR2 YNFKEQ. CDR3 length: 17 amino acids. The V segment lost 2 bases and the J segment 5 bases; nucleotides outside the gene matches: 12.

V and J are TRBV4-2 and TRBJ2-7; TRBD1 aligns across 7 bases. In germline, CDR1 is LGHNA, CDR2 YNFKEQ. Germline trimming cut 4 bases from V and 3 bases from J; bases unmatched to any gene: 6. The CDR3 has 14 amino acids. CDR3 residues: CASSPGTDNYEQYF. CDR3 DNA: TGTGCCAGCAGCCCCGGGACAGACAACTACGAGCAGTACTTC.